These 9 T cell receptor beta chains share one sample of origin, sequenced in a study of T-cell reconstitution after alpha-beta-depleted transplantation in children. Unique molecular identifiers were incorporated during preparation of the TCRbeta library. TCRdb reprocessed the PCR reads via MiXCR and lists one record per CDR3 protein. This sample has about a million distinct CDR3 sequences, with roughly 29% found just once. The source material was PBMCs, mostly from graft donor cells, sampled 360 days after TCRalphabeta/CD19-depleted stem cell transplant. These receptor sequences come from a boy younger than two who had a stem cell transplant for SCID, so the T cells may come from the graft donor.

This rearrangement joins TRBV6-2 or TRBV6-3 to TRBJ2-1, with 11 bases aligning to TRBD2. Germline assignment: CDR1 MNHEY and CDR2 SVGEGT. The J segment lost 10 bases and the V segment lost 2 bases, leaving 7 bases of the junction unmatched. The CDR3 has 15 residues. CDR3 bases: TGTGCCAGCAGTTACGCTAGCGGGGGGCGTCGGGAGCAGTTCTTC. Protein product: CASSYASGGRREQFF.

Ten or more counts support this clonotype. The chain recombines TRBV25-1 with TRBJ2-7; TRBD1 matches 9 bases. V gave up 6 bases and J gave up 2 bases; unmatched junction bases: 5. The CDR3 consists of 14 residues. The germline CDR1 and CDR2 sequences are MGHDK and SYGVNS. CDR3 sequence reads: CASRGDRAPYEQYF. For the CDR3, the DNA is TGTGCCAGCAGGGGGGACAGGGCGCCCTACGAGCAGTACTTC.

In its sample, this clonotype was seen a few times. The chain is built from TRBV4-1 and TRBJ2-1; 7 positions match TRBD2. Germline-derived CDR1 and CDR2 are MGHRA and YSYEKL. The trim removed 1 base at V and 8 bases at J, leaving 8 bases unmatched. The CDR3 spans 15 residues. The CDR3 DNA reads as TGCGCCAGCAGCCAAGCTGGGGGGGACTTCGATGAGCAGTTCTTC. It codes for CASSQAGGDFDEQFF.

This clonotype was seen more than once but under ten times. The V and J genes are TRBV18 and TRBJ1-1; the match to TRBD1 covers 8 bases. Germline V gene data show CDR1 as KGHSH and CDR2 as LQKENI. V shed 6 bases, J shed 4 bases, and the junction held 4 bases outside the gene matches. This CDR3 spans 13 amino acids. DNA for the CDR3: TGTGCCAGCTCCCAGGGGGCGCGCACTGAAGCTTTCTTT. It yields the protein CASSQGARTEAFF.

A few counts support this clonotype. V and J are TRBV12-3 or TRBV12-4 and TRBJ1-2; D is uncertain. This CDR3 region has 12 residues. V dropped 5 bases and J dropped 1 base, with 5 bases sitting between them. CDR3 protein: CASSLINYGYTF. The CDR3 DNA follows: TGTGCCAGCAGTCTTATTAACTATGGCTACACCTTC.

The rearrangement uses TRBV20-1 and TRBJ2-7; tentatively, D is TRBD1 (5 bases). V lost 3 bases and J lost 2, with 11 bases in between. This CDR3 has 13 residues. Germline CDR1 DFQATT, CDR2 SNEGSKA (reference sequence). CDR3 bases: TGCAGTGCTAGCCTAGGGGTTACCTACGAGCAGTACTTC. This translates into CSASLGVTYEQYF.

The chain recombines TRBV25-1 with TRBJ2-3, with no clear D. Germline V gene sequence: CDR1 MGHDK, CDR2 SYGVNS. This CDR3 contains 12 residues. The V end was cut by 6 bases, the J end by 5 bases, with 9 bases between. The CDR3 coding sequence is TGTGCCAGCAGGGAGACCCTAGATACGCAGTATTTT. Translated, it gives CASRETLDTQYF.

This chain connects TRBV6-5 to TRBJ2-3; TRBD1 aligns across 7 bases. The CDR3 length is 17 residues. Per the germline V gene, CDR1 is MNHEY and CDR2 is SVGAGI. V lost 2 bases to trimming and J lost 0 bases; unmatched junction nucleotides: 8. This chain's CDR3 is CASSYLRGPSSTDTQYF. Here the CDR3 DNA reads TGTGCCAGCAGTTACCTGAGGGGGCCTTCTAGCACAGATACGCAGTATTTT.

This clonotype was found a few times. V gene TRBV5-1 combines with J gene TRBJ2-3, with 9 bases lining up with TRBD1. The CDR3 is 18 amino acids. CDR1 is SGHRS, CDR2 YFSETQ, per germline. V gave up 4 bases and J gave up 3 bases; unmatched junction bases: 15. The CDR3 sequence: CASSPGGQGRGTTDTQYF. As DNA, the CDR3 is TGCGCCAGCAGCCCAGGGGGACAGGGTAGGGGCACAACAGATACGCAGTATTTT.